A single sample is the source of the 30 T cell receptor beta chains below, sequenced in a study of shared clonotypes between healthy human individuals. Sequenced by immunoSEQ multiplex PCR; TCRdb stores in-frame clones only, minus some. The sample comprises more than 1,200,000 clones, 98% of which are singletons, and around 0.38% rests with the top ten. Sequencing was done on a sample of naive CD4+ T cells sorted from blood. Subset here: CD45RA+ positively selected. These TCRs come from a man under 40 in good health.

This clone was recorded only once. V gene TRBV14 combines with J gene TRBJ2-3, with D uncertain. The V gene lost 1 base and the J gene lost 7 bases, with 9 bases spanning the gap. Germline V lookup: CDR1 SGHDN, CDR2 FVKESK. The CDR3 is 13 amino acids. The CDR3 sequence: CASSQVKGYTQYF. CDR3 nucleotides: TGTGCCAGCAGCCAAGTTAAGGGATATACGCAGTATTTT.

The chain is built from TRBV19 and TRBJ1-1, with 9 bases matching TRBD1. CDR1 is LNHDA, CDR2 SQIVND, per germline (reference sequence). The CDR3 totals 14 residues. V was clipped by 7 bases and J by 5 bases; unmatched bases: 8. The CDR3, as DNA: TGTGCCAGTACCCGAGACAGGGGGAGGACTGAAGCTTTCTTT. Residues: CASTRDRGRTEAFF.

The V and J genes are TRBV9 and TRBJ2-1, with D possibly TRBD2 on 6 matching bases. CDR1 is SGDLS and CDR2 is YYNGEE in the germline V gene. Trimming took off 0 bases at V and 0 bases at J, with 19 bases between the two ends. There are 19 residues in the CDR3. The CDR3 DNA is TGTGCCAGCAGCGTAGCTACCTTTAGCGGCCCTAGCTCCTACAATGAGCAGTTCTTC. Protein: CASSVATFSGPSSYNEQFF.

This clone is a singleton in its sample. The V call is TRBV18, the J call TRBJ2-5; the D gene could be TRBD1 or TRBD2 (5 bases each). There are 14 residues in the CDR3. CDR1 is KGHSH and CDR2 is LQKENI in the germline V gene. V gave up 3 bases and J gave up 3 bases, with 11 bases separating them. The CDR3 DNA is TGTGCCAGCTCACCCCTTGGGGGAGAAGAGACCCAGTACTTC. Translation: CASSPLGGEETQYF.

J is TRBJ2-3 and V is TRBV14, with 8 positions matching TRBD2. Germline-derived CDR1 and CDR2 are SGHDN and FVKESK. The CDR3 runs 15 residues. The ends lost 3 bases at V and 6 bases at J; junction bases unmatched: 8. CDR3 sequence: CASSQRSGGWDTQYF. DNA for the CDR3: TGTGCCAGCAGCCAGAGAAGCGGGGGATGGGATACGCAGTATTTT.

The V gene is TRBV19, the J gene TRBJ2-7; possibly TRBD2 for D (7 bases). Trimming shortened V by 0 bases and J by 2 bases, and 17 bases separated the two germline ends. Germline loops: CDR1 LNHDA, CDR2 SQIVND (reference sequence). The CDR3 totals 17 residues. CDR3 sequence: CASSIDHLGGQTYEQYF. CDR3 nucleotide sequence: TGTGCCAGTAGTATAGATCATCTCGGGGGGCAGACCTACGAGCAGTACTTC.

The chain links TRBV2 to TRBJ1-4; D gene ambiguous. V lost 4 bases, J lost 5 bases, and 5 bases lay in between. The CDR3 has 12 amino acids. Germline V gives CDR1 SNHLY, CDR2 FYNNEI. Here the CDR3 reads CASSGGNEKLFF. CDR3 nucleotide sequence: TGTGCCAGCAGTGGTGGGAATGAAAAACTGTTTTTT.

V gene TRBV11-2 combines with J gene TRBJ1-1; D remains unclear. CDR1 and CDR2 from the germline V gene are SGHAT and FQNNGV. Trimming shortened V by 5 bases and J by 1 base, and 11 bases separated the two germline ends. The CDR3 has 14 residues. Here the CDR3 DNA reads TGTGCCAGCAGCCCGAGGGTGGGGAACACTGAAGCTTTCTTT. The encoded protein is CASSPRVGNTEAFF.

The V call is TRBV5-4, the J call TRBJ2-3, with 7 positions matching TRBD1. The germline CDR1 and CDR2 sequences are SGHNT and YYREEE (reference sequence). The trim removed 0 bases at V and 2 bases at J, leaving 12 bases unmatched. The CDR3 loop spans 18 amino acids. The CDR3 region has the DNA TGTGCCAGCAGCTTGGCCGAGGGGGCAAGAAGATACACAGATACGCAGTATTTT. Amino acids: CASSLAEGARRYTDTQYF.

The chain combines TRBV5-8 with TRBJ2-5; 10 bases are shared with TRBD2. V shed 0 bases and J 6 bases; nucleotides not matched to a gene: 5. The germline V gene encodes CDR1 SGHTS and CDR2 YDEGEE. The CDR3 is made up of 15 amino acids. The CDR3 DNA follows: TGTGCCAGCAGCTTGGGTCCTAGCGGGAGTCAGACCCAGTACTTC. Translated, it gives CASSLGPSGSQTQYF.

This sequence joins TRBV7-9 and TRBJ1-1, with TRBD1 matching over 8 bases. Per germline, CDR1 SEHNR and CDR2 FQNEAQ (reference sequence). J gave up 0 bases and V 4 bases, and 1 base lay outside the gene matches. This CDR3 has 14 amino acids. The CDR3 nucleotides read TGTGCCAGCAGCTCGACAGGGGTGAACACTGAAGCTTTCTTT. This translates into CASSSTGVNTEAFF.

The rearrangement uses TRBV19 and TRBJ2-7, with 9 bases lining up with TRBD2. The CDR3 spans 17 residues. In germline, CDR1 is LNHDA, CDR2 SQIVND (reference sequence). Unmatched junction bases numbered 13, after V lost 4 bases and J lost 3 bases. The CDR3 DNA sequence: TGTGCCAGTAGTAAAACCCCGAAAGCGGGAGGCATCTACGAGCAGTACTTC. This codes for CASSKTPKAGGIYEQYF.

This sequence joins TRBV4-3 and TRBJ2-5; 12 bases match TRBD2. The CDR3 extends over 17 amino acids. CDR1 is LGHNA and CDR2 is YSLEER in the germline V gene. V trimming: 4 bases; J trimming: 4 bases; junction bases outside the gene matches: 10. CDR3 loop: CASSLEPGTSGPETQYF. CDR3 DNA: TGCGCCAGCAGCCTGGAACCCGGGACTAGCGGGCCAGAGACCCAGTACTTC.

This chain joins TRBV7-9 and TRBJ1-1, with unresolved D. CDR1 SEHNR and CDR2 FQNEAQ come from the germline V gene (reference sequence). The V and J ends lost 5 bases and 4 bases respectively, with 11 bases between them. There are 13 residues in the CDR3. The CDR3 nucleotides read TGTGCCAGCAGCGCCCGGTCTACCACTGAAGCTTTCTTT. It is translated as CASSARSTTEAFF. Supplemented by reference TRBV7-9 and TRBJ1-1, the full variable domain reads DTGVSQNPRHKITKRGQNVTFRCDPISEHNRLYWYRQTLGQGPEFLTYFQNEAQLEKSRLLSDRFSAERPKGSFSTLEIQRTEQGDSAMYLCASSARSTTEAFFGQGTRLTVV.

The genes are TRBV18 and TRBJ1-4, with a tentative D call TRBD1 (6 bases). CDR3 length: 15 residues. Germline lookup yields CDR1 KGHSH and CDR2 LQKENI. V was shortened by 3 bases and J by 0 bases, with 8 bases between the two germline ends. CDR3 bases: TGTGCCAGCTCACCGGGGGCGGCAACTAATGAAAAACTGTTTTTT. Translated: CASSPGAATNEKLFF.

The V and J genes are TRBV2 and TRBJ1-2, with D unclear. V was trimmed by 6 bases and J by 5 bases, leaving 16 bases between them. Looked up from germline, CDR1 is SNHLY and CDR2 is FYNNEI. This CDR3 has 14 amino acids. The CDR3: CASRSGTSLYGYTF. The DNA for the CDR3 is TGTGCCAGCAGATCCGGTACCTCTTTATATGGCTACACCTTC.

This chain joins TRBV6-5 and TRBJ2-5; perhaps D is TRBD1 or TRBD2 (6 bases each). V was shortened by 7 bases and J by 5 bases, with 17 bases between the two germline ends. Germline V lookup: CDR1 MNHEY, CDR2 SVGAGI. The CDR3 is 14 residues long. The CDR3, as DNA: TGTGCCAGCAATGGGGGGCCTAAGCGGGAGACCCAGTACTTC. It translates to CASNGGPKRETQYF.

This clone occurred a few times. Within the sample, other DNA sequences also encode this same CDR3. The V call is TRBV28, the J call TRBJ1-1, with no clear D. CDR1 and CDR2 (germline): MDHEN, SYDVKM. Trimming took off 1 base at V and 0 bases at J, with 3 bases between the two ends. This CDR3 comprises 13 residues. The CDR3, as DNA: TGTGCCAGCAGTTTATCTTTGAACACTGAAGCTTTCTTT. The encoded protein is CASSLSLNTEAFF.

A word on this clone: The same CDR3 arises from other DNA sequences in this sample as well. The genes are TRBV2 and TRBJ2-2, with D maybe TRBD1 (6 bases). This CDR3 contains 14 residues. Trimming removed 3 bases at V and 3 bases at J, with 8 bases between. The germline gives CDR1 SNHLY, CDR2 FYNNEI. CDR3 nucleotides: TGTGCCAGCAGTGACTACAGGGACACCGGGGAGCTGTTTTTT. It encodes CASSDYRDTGELFF.

The CDR3 region is CASSRRTEAFF. As DNA, the CDR3 is TGTGCCAGCAGTCGCAGGACTGAAGCTTTCTTT. V usage is TRBV28 and J usage is TRBJ1-1; D is unclear. Germline CDR1 reads MDHEN; CDR2 reads SYDVKM. Trimming took 5 bases from V and 5 from J, leaving 6 bases between them. CDR3 length equals 11 residues. The full variable domain, in which reference TRBV28 and TRBJ1-1 provide the parts outside the CDR3, is DVKVTQSSRYLVKRTGEKVFLECVQDMDHENMFWYRQDPGLGLRLIYFSYDVKMKEKGDIPEGYSVSREKKERFSLILESASTNQTSMYLCASSRRTEAFFGQGTRLTVV.

The chain is built from TRBV19 and TRBJ2-3, with TRBD2 matching over 9 bases. Trimming at V came to 5 bases and at J to 2 bases, leaving 5 bases not matched to a gene. This CDR3 comprises 15 residues. CDR1 and CDR2 from the germline V gene are LNHDA and SQIVND (reference sequence). The CDR3 sequence is CASSLLAGFTDTQYF. The CDR3 DNA sequence: TGTGCCAGTAGTTTGCTAGCGGGATTCACAGATACGCAGTATTTT.

The genes are TRBV7-9 and TRBJ2-3; D might be TRBD1 or TRBD2, each matching 5 bases. The germline CDR1 and CDR2 sequences are SEHNR and FQNEAQ (reference sequence). This CDR3 region has 18 residues. V was shortened by 5 bases and J by 4 bases, with 25 bases between the two germline ends. The CDR3 coding sequence is TGTGCCAGCAGCATCCTCCGGGCTAGTGGGGCGAGGGCAGATACGCAGTATTTT. It yields the protein CASSILRASGARADTQYF.

This chain uses TRBV4-1 with TRBJ1-2, with no clear D. Germline CDR1 reads MGHRA; CDR2 reads YSYEKL. The CDR3 has 13 residues. V lost 1 base, J lost 8 bases, and 11 bases lay in between. CDR3 DNA sequence: TGCGCCAGCAGCCAAGGGTCCCTCAAGGGCTACACCTTC. This gives the protein CASSQGSLKGYTF.

The chain links TRBV7-3 to TRBJ2-1, with D perhaps TRBD1 (5 bases). V lost 0 bases, J lost 3 bases, and 9 bases lay in between. Germline V gives CDR1 SGHTA, CDR2 FQGTGA. The CDR3 extends over 15 amino acids. The CDR3 loop reads CASSLTPRGYNEQFF. CDR3 in DNA: TGTGCCAGCAGCTTAACCCCAAGGGGCTACAATGAGCAGTTCTTC.

The chain couples TRBV18 to TRBJ2-7; D possibly uses TRBD1 or TRBD2 (5 bases each). The CDR3 is 13 residues long. V lost 3 bases to trimming and J lost 1 base, with 7 bases between them. Germline lookup yields CDR1 KGHSH and CDR2 LQKENI. In nucleotides, the CDR3 is TGTGCCAGCTCACCGGGGGAATCCTACGAGCAGTACTTC. Translation gives CASSPGESYEQYF.

J is TRBJ2-1 and V is TRBV5-1; D unresolved. The V gene lost 0 bases and the J gene lost 4 bases, with 8 bases spanning the gap. The CDR3 is made up of 14 amino acids. CDR1 and CDR2 (germline): SGHRS, YFSETQ. CDR3 DNA sequence: TGCGCCAGCAGCTTGGCCGTGGCTTACAATGAGCAGTTCTTC. Its translation is CASSLAVAYNEQFF.

This chain uses TRBV5-1 with TRBJ1-2; D may be TRBD1 (5 bases). Trimming removed 1 base from V and 5 bases from J, with 12 bases in between. Germline loops: CDR1 SGHRS, CDR2 YFSETQ. This CDR3 comprises 14 residues. The CDR3 is CASSLRGGRYGYTF. Here the CDR3 DNA reads TGCGCCAGCAGCTTGAGGGGAGGCCGGTATGGCTACACCTTC.

The chain recombines TRBV5-1 with TRBJ2-3; D may be TRBD1 (5 bases). This CDR3 has 17 residues. CDR1 is SGHRS, CDR2 YFSETQ, per germline. V dropped 2 bases and J dropped 2 bases, with 18 bases sitting between them. The CDR3 DNA sequence: TGCGCCAGCAGCTTTAACCCTTTGTTAGGGGCCACAGATACGCAGTATTTT. It codes for CASSFNPLLGATDTQYF. Complete variable domain (other parts from reference TRBV5-1 and TRBJ2-3): KAGVTQTPRYLIKTRGQQVTLSCSPISGHRSVSWYQQTPGQGLQFLFEYFSETQRNKGNFPGRFSGRQFSNSRSEMNVSTLELGDSALYLCASSFNPLLGATDTQYFGPGTRLTVL.

The chain joins TRBV6-6 to TRBJ2-5; D unclear. Germline V lookup: CDR1 MNHNY, CDR2 SVGAGI (reference sequence). This CDR3 is 14 amino acids long. V lost 1 base, J lost 4 bases, and 10 bases lay in between. In DNA form, the CDR3 reads TGTGCCAGCAGTTACTATGCCAGCGCAGAGACCCAGTACTTC. As protein: CASSYYASAETQYF.

CDR3 DNA: TGTGCCACCAGCAGAGGAGCGGGGGGAGCCTACGAGCAGTACTTC. Protein product: CATSRGAGGAYEQYF. V and J are TRBV15 and TRBJ2-7; 9 nucleotides align to TRBD2. V shed 1 base and J 2 bases; nucleotides not matched to a gene: 3. There are 15 residues in the CDR3. Germline V gene sequence: CDR1 LNHNV, CDR2 YYDKDF (reference sequence).